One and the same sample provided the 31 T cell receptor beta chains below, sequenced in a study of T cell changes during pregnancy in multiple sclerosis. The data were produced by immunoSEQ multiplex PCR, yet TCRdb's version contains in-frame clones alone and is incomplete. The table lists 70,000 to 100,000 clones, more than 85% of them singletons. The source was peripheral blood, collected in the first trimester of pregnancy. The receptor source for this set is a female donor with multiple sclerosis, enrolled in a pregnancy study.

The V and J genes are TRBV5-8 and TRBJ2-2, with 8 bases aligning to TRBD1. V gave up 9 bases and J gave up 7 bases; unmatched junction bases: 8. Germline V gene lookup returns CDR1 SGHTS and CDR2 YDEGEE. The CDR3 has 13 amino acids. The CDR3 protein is CATPGGAGGELFF. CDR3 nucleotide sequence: TGTGCCACGCCAGGGGGCGCGGGCGGGGAGCTGTTTTTT. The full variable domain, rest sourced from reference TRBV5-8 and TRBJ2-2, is EAGVTQSPTHLIKTRGQQATLRCSPISGHTSVYWYQQALGLGLQFLLWYDEGEERNRGNFPPRFSGRQFPNYSSELNVNALELEDSALYLCATPGGAGGELFFGEGSRLTVL.

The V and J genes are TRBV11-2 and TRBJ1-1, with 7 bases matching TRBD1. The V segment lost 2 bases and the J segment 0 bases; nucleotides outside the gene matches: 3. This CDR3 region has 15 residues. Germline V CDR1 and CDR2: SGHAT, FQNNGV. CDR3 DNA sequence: TGTGCCAGCAGCTTACTGGGACAGATGAACACTGAAGCTTTCTTT. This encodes CASSLLGQMNTEAFF.

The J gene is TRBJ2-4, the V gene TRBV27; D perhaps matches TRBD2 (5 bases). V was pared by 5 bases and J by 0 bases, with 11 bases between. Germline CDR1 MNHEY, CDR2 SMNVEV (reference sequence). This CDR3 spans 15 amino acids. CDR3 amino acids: CASSKGRLAKNIQYF. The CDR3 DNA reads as TGTGCCAGCAGTAAAGGGAGACTAGCCAAAAACATTCAGTACTTC.

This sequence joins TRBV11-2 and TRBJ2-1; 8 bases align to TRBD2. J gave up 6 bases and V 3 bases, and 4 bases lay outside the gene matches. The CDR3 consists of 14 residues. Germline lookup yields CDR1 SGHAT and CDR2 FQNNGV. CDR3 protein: CASSLIAGSNEQFF. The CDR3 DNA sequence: TGTGCCAGCAGCTTGATAGCGGGGAGCAATGAGCAGTTCTTC.

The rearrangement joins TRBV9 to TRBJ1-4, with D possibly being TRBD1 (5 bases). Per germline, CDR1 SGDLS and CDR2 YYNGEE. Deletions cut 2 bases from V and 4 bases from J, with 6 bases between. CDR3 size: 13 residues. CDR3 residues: CASSVGLNEKLFF. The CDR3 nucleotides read TGTGCCAGCAGCGTGGGACTTAATGAAAAACTGTTTTTT.

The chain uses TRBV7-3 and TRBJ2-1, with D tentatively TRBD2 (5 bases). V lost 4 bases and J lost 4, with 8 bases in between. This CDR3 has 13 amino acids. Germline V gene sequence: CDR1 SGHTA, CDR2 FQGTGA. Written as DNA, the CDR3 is TGTGCCAGCAGCTCGGACTCATACAATGAGCAGTTCTTC. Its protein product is CASSSDSYNEQFF.

The CDR3 DNA is TGTGCCAGCAGTGATTGGCGGGACCCCTACGAGCAGTACTTC. It specifies CASSDWRDPYEQYF. The rearrangement joins TRBV6-1 to TRBJ2-7; tentatively, D is TRBD2 (6 bases). The CDR3 spans 14 residues. Germline values: CDR1 MNHNS, CDR2 SASEGT. V was trimmed by 3 bases and J by 2 bases, leaving 11 bases between them.

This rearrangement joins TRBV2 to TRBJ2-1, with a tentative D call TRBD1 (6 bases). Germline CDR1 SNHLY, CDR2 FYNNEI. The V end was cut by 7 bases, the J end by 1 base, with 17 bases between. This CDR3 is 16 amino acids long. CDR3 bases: TGTGCCAGCATTAAAATGGGGGCCGAGTCCTACAATGAGCAGTTCTTC. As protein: CASIKMGAESYNEQFF.

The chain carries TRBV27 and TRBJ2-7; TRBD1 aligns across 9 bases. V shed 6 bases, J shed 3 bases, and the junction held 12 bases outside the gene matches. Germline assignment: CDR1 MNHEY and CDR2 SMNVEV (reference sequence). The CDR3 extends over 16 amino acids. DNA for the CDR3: TGTGCCAGCAGCCAACGACGGACAGGGGTTCGCTACGAGCAGTACTTC. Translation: CASSQRRTGVRYEQYF.

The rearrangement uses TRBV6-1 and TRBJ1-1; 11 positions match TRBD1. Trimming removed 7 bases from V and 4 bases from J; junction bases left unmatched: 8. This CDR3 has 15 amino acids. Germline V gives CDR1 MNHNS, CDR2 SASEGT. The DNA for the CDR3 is TGTGCCAGCATTCTAAGGACAGGGGGCTTCACTGAAGCTTTCTTT. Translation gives CASILRTGGFTEAFF.

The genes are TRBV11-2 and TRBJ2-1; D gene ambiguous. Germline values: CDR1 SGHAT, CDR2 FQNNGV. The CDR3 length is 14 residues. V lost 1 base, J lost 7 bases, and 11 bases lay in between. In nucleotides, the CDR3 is TGTGCCAGCAGCTTAGCGAGCCCCGTGAATGAGCAGTTCTTC. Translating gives CASSLASPVNEQFF.

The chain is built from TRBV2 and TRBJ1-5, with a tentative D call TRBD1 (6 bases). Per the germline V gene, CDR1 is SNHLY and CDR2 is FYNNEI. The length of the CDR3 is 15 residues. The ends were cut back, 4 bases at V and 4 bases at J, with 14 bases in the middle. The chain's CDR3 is CASSARGSENQPQHF. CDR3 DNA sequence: TGTGCCAGCAGTGCGAGGGGGTCTGAGAATCAGCCCCAGCATTTT.

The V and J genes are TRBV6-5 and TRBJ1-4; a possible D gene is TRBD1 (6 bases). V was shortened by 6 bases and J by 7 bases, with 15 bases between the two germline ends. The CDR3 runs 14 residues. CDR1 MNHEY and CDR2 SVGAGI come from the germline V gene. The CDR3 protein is CASSPGQWVEKLFF. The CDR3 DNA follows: TGTGCCAGCAGCCCCGGACAGTGGGTTGAAAAACTGTTTTTT.

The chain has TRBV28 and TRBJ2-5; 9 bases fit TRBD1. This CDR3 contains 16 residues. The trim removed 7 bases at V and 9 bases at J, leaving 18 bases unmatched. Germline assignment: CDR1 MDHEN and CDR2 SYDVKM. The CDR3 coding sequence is TGTGCCAGCACCCTAACCGGGACAGGGTCCGCGAGGGCCCAGTACTTC. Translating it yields CASTLTGTGSARAQYF.

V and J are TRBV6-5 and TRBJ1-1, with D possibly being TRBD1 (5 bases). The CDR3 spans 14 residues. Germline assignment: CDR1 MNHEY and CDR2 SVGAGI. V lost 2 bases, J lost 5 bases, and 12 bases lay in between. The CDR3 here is CASSYKTAGTEAFF. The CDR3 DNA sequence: TGTGCCAGCAGTTACAAGACAGCGGGAACTGAAGCTTTCTTT.

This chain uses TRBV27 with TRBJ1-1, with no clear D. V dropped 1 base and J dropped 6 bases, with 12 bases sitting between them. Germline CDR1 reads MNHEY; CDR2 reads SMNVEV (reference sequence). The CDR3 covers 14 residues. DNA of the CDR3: TGTGCCAGCAGTTTATGGCGGGGAGACTCTGAAGCTTTCTTT. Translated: CASSLWRGDSEAFF.

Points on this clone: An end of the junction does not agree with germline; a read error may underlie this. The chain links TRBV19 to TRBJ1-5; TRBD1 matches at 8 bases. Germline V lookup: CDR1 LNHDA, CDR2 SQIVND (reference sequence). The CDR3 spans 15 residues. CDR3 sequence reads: CASTGGTGSNQPQHF. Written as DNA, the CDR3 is TGTGCAAGTACTGGCGGGACAGGTAGCAATCAGCCCCAGCATTTT. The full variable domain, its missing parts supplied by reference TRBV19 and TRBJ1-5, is DGGITQSPKYLFRKEGQNVTLSCEQNLNHDAMYWYRQDPGQGLRLIYYSQIVNDFQKGDIAEGYSVSREKKESFPLTVTSAQKNPTAFYLCASTGGTGSNQPQHFGDGTRLSIL.

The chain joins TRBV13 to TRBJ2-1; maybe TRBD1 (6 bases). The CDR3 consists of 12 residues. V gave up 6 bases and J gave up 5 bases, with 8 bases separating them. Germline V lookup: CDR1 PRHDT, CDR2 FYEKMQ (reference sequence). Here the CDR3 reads CASSRTDNEQFF. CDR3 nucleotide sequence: TGTGCCAGCAGTCGGACAGACAATGAGCAGTTCTTC.

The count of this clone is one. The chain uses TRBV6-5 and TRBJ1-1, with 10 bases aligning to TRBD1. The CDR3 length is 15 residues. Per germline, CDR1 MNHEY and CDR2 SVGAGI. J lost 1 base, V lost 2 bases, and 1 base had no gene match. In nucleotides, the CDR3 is TGTGCCAGCAGTTACCGACAGGGGGCGAACACTGAAGCTTTCTTT. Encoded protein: CASSYRQGANTEAFF.

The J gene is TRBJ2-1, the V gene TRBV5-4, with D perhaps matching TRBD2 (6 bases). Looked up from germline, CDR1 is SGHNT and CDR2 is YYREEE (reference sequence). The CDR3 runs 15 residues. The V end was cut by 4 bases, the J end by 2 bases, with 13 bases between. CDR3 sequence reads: CASSARERPYNEQFF. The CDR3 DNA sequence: TGTGCCAGCAGCGCCCGGGAGCGGCCCTACAATGAGCAGTTCTTC.

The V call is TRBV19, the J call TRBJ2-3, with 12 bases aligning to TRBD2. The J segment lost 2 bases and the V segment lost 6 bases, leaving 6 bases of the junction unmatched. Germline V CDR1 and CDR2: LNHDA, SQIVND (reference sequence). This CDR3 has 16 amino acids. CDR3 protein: CASSLLAGGITDTQYF. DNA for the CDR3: TGTGCCAGTAGCCTACTAGCGGGAGGTATCACAGATACGCAGTATTTT.

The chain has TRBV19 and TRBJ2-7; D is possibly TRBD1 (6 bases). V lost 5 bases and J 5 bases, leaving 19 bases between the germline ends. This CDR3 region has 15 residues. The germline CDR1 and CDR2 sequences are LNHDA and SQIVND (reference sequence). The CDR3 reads CASSDTGPGRNEQYF. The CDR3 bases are TGTGCCAGTAGTGACACAGGGCCGGGTCGAAACGAGCAGTACTTC.

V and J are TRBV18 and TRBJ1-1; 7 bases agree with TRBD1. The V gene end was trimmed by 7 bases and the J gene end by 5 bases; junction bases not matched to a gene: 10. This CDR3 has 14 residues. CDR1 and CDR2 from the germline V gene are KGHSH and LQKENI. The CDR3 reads CASFRAPQGTEAFF. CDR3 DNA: TGTGCCAGCTTCAGGGCTCCACAGGGGACTGAAGCTTTCTTT.

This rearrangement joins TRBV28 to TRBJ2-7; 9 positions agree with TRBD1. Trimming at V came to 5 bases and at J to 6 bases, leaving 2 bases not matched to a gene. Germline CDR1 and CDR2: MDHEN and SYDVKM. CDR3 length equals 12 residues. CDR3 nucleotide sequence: TGTGCCAGCAGTGGGACAGGGCCCGAGCAGTACTTC. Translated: CASSGTGPEQYF. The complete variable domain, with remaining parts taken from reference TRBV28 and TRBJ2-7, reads DVKVTQSSRYLVKRTGEKVFLECVQDMDHENMFWYRQDPGLGLRLIYFSYDVKMKEKGDIPEGYSVSREKKERFSLILESASTNQTSMYLCASSGTGPEQYFGPGTRLTVT.

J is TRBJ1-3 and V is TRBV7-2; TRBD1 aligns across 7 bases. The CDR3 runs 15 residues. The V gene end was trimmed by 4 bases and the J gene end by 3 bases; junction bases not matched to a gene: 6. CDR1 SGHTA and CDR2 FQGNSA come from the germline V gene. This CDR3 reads CASSSRQGNGNTIYF. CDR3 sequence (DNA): TGTGCCAGCAGCTCACGACAGGGAAATGGAAACACCATATATTTT.

The CDR3 bases are TGTGCCAACAGGGACAGCCTCTACTATGGCTACACCTTC. Translating gives CANRDSLYYGYTF. The chain employs TRBV10-3 and TRBJ1-2; 7 nucleotides align to TRBD1. The V segment lost 10 bases and the J segment 3 bases; nucleotides outside the gene matches: 8. This CDR3 has 13 amino acids. Germline V gene sequence: CDR1 ENHRY, CDR2 SYGVKD.

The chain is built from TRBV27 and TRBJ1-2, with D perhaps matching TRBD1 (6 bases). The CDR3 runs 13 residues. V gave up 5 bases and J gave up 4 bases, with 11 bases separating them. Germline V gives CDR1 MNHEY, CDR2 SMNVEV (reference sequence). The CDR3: CASSGQLPYGYTF. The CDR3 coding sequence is TGTGCCAGCAGTGGACAGCTTCCCTATGGCTACACCTTC.

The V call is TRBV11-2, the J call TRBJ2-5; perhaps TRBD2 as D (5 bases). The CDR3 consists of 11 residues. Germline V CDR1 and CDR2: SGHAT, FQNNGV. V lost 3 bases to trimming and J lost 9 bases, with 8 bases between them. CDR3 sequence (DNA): TGTGCCAGCAGCTTGGACTTACCCCAGTACTTC. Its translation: CASSLDLPQYF.

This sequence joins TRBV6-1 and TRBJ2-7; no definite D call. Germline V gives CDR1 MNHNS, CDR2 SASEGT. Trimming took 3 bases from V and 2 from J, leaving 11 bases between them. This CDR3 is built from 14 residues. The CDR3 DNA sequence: TGTGCCAGCAGTGATACCGGGTTGACCTACGAGCAGTACTTC. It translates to CASSDTGLTYEQYF.

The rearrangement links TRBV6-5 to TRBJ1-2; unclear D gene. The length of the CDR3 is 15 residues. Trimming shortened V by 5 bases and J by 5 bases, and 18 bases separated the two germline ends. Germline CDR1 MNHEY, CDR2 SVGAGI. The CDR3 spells CASSPTGREAYGYTF. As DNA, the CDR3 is TGTGCCAGCAGTCCCACGGGGAGGGAGGCTTATGGCTACACCTTC.

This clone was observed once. CDR3: CASSVAFGSGANVLTF. In nucleotides, the CDR3 is TGTGCCAGCAGCGTCGCCTTCGGGTCTGGGGCCAACGTCCTGACTTTC. The rearrangement uses TRBV9 and TRBJ2-6, with D unresolved. V lost 2 bases to trimming and J lost 1 base, with 10 bases between them. This CDR3 has 16 amino acids. CDR1 and CDR2 (germline): SGDLS, YYNGEE.